A single TCR beta chain is shown here with its context. The data originate from a study of blood T cell repertoires in COVID-19. Method: immunoSEQ multiplex PCR; TCRdb's copy keeps in-frame clones and lacks some. This table holds about 240,000 clones, approximately 87% found once. Sequencing was performed on peripheral blood. The source is a man aged 55 to 70 with acute or convalescent COVID-19.

CDR3 coding DNA: TGTGCCACCCGACAGGACACCGGGGAGCTGTTTTTT. This sequence encodes CATRQDTGELFF. V usage is TRBV28 and J usage is TRBJ2-2; possibly TRBD1 for D (6 bases). The CDR3 totals 12 residues. Trimming took 10 bases from V and 3 from J, leaving 9 bases between them. Germline values: CDR1 MDHEN, CDR2 SYDVKM.